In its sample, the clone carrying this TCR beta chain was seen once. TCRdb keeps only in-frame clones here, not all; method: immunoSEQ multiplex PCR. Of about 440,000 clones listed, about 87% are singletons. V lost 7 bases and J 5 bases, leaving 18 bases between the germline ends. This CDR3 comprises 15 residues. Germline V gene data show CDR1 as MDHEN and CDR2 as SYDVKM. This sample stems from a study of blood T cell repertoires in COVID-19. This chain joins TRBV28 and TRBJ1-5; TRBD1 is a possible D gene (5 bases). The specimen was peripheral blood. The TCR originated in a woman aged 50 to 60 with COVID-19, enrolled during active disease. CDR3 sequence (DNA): TGTGCCAGCACCCTAGGGGTGGGGGGTCATCAGCCCCAGCATTTT. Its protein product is CASTLGVGGHQPQHF.